This T cell receptor beta chain was documented in a study of blood T cell repertoires in COVID-19. The data were produced by immunoSEQ multiplex PCR, yet TCRdb's version contains in-frame clones alone and is incomplete. Of 340,000 or so clones listed, roughly 87% were seen once; the top ten hold 1%. The count of this clone is one. V was cut by 1 base and J by 11 bases, with 12 bases left in between. The CDR3 length is 14 residues. From germline, CDR1 is MNHEY and CDR2 SMNVEV (reference sequence). The TCR sequence derives from a man in his forties or fifties with active or convalescent COVID-19. Sequenced input: peripheral blood. The V gene is TRBV27, the J gene TRBJ1-6; no clear D gene. Here the CDR3 reads CASSLYSGSTPLHF. The CDR3 coding sequence is TGTGCCAGCAGTTTATATAGTGGTTCGACACCCCTCCACTTT.